The 27 T cell receptor beta chains presented below share a single source sample, sequenced in a study of PD-1 blockade in classical Hodgkin lymphoma. Every patient was affected by relapse after autologous stem cell transplantation, while exposure to brentuximab vedotin was not uniform. The protocol was immunoSEQ multiplex PCR, while the TCRdb copy is restricted to in-frame clones and leaves out a portion. This table has 100,000 or so clones, about 89% appearing once. The sequences come from peripheral blood mononuclear cells (PBMCs), collected before the second cycle of nivolumab. The receptor set was obtained from a human donor with classical Hodgkin lymphoma.

The V gene is TRBV7-6, the J gene TRBJ2-1; D uncertain. CDR1 is SGHVS and CDR2 is FNYEAQ in the germline V gene. The CDR3 is 17 residues long. V gave up 1 base and J gave up 0 bases, with 13 bases separating them. CDR3 loop: CASSLVLAELSYNEQFF. In DNA, the CDR3 is TGTGCCAGCAGCTTAGTCTTAGCAGAGCTCTCCTACAATGAGCAGTTCTTC. Full variable domain (remainder filled in from reference TRBV7-6 and TRBJ2-1): GAGVSQSPRYKVTKRGQDVALRCDPISGHVSLYWYRQALGQGPEFLTYFNYEAQQDKSGLPNDRFSAERPEGSISTLTIQRTEQRDSAMYRCASSLVLAELSYNEQFFGPGTRLTVL.

In this sample, this clone turned up once. The chain has TRBV28 and TRBJ1-2; a possible D gene is TRBD1 (5 bases). The CDR3 loop spans 14 amino acids. Trimming left V 4 bases short and J 4 bases short, with 13 bases between. Per germline, CDR1 MDHEN and CDR2 SYDVKM. The CDR3, as DNA: TGTGCCAGCAGTTCCCGCTGGGGGTTCTATGGCTACACCTTC. It yields the protein CASSSRWGFYGYTF.

CDR3 bases: TGTGCCAGCAGCTTACGGTTGTTCAGGGATCAAGAGACCCAGTACTTC. This encodes CASSLRLFRDQETQYF. V and J are TRBV7-2 and TRBJ2-5, with D possibly TRBD1 on 5 matching bases. This CDR3 has 16 amino acids. Trimming shortened V by 2 bases and J by 2 bases, and 15 bases separated the two germline ends. Germline V gene sequence: CDR1 SGHTA, CDR2 FQGNSA.

The rearrangement joins TRBV18 to TRBJ2-7; D uncertain. The length of the CDR3 is 12 residues. Trimming took 0 bases from V and 6 from J, leaving 6 bases between them. CDR1 KGHSH and CDR2 LQKENI come from the germline V gene. The CDR3 DNA reads TGTGCCAGCTCACCACCGTTCTCCGAGCAGTACTTC. Its protein is CASSPPFSEQYF.

The V gene is TRBV6-1, the J gene TRBJ2-4; D is uncertain. The germline gives CDR1 MNHNS, CDR2 SASEGT. This CDR3 region has 12 residues. V was cut by 6 bases and J by 8 bases, with 11 bases left in between. The CDR3 region is CASSPYLYIQYF. As DNA, the CDR3 is TGTGCCAGCAGCCCTTATTTGTACATTCAGTACTTC.

This chain connects TRBV7-2 to TRBJ1-2; D might be TRBD1 (5 bases). Trimming shortened V by 3 bases and J by 5 bases, and 7 bases separated the two germline ends. There are 12 residues in the CDR3. Germline lookup yields CDR1 SGHTA and CDR2 FQGNSA. Here the CDR3 reads CASSFRVYGYTF. Written as DNA, the CDR3 is TGTGCCAGCAGCTTCAGGGTTTATGGCTACACCTTC. The full variable domain, in which reference TRBV7-2 and TRBJ1-2 provide the parts outside the CDR3, is GAGVSQSPSNKVTEKGKDVELRCDPISGHTALYWYRQSLGQGLEFLIYFQGNSAPDKSGLPSDRFSAERTGGSVSTLTIQRTQQEDSAVYLCASSFRVYGYTFGSGTRLTVV.

The rearrangement uses TRBV5-1 and TRBJ1-1; D gene unclear. Germline assignment: CDR1 SGHRS and CDR2 YFSETQ. The V end was cut by 3 bases, the J end by 0 bases, with 3 bases between. The CDR3 covers 12 residues. The CDR3 coding sequence is TGCGCCAGCAGCTCCATGAACACTGAAGCTTTCTTT. Residues: CASSSMNTEAFF.

V and J are TRBV28 and TRBJ2-3; 10 bases align to TRBD1. Trimming removed 6 bases from V and 4 bases from J; junction bases left unmatched: 7. Germline loops: CDR1 MDHEN, CDR2 SYDVKM. CDR3 length: 15 residues. The CDR3 loop reads CASSTDRGVADTQYF. For the CDR3, the DNA is TGTGCCAGCAGCACGGACAGGGGGGTGGCAGATACGCAGTATTTT. The full variable domain, rest sourced from reference TRBV28 and TRBJ2-3, is DVKVTQSSRYLVKRTGEKVFLECVQDMDHENMFWYRQDPGLGLRLIYFSYDVKMKEKGDIPEGYSVSREKKERFSLILESASTNQTSMYLCASSTDRGVADTQYFGPGTRLTVL.

A few counts support this clone. This chain uses TRBV5-8 with TRBJ2-5, with D maybe TRBD2 (5 bases). Between the trimmed V and J ends, which lost 4 bases and 5 bases, there was a span of 15 bases. Germline V lookup: CDR1 SGHTS, CDR2 YDEGEE. CDR3 length equals 14 residues. The CDR3 reads CASSPRLGGETQYF. The DNA for the CDR3 is TGTGCCAGCAGCCCCCGACTTGGCGGGGAGACCCAGTACTTC.

CDR3 coding DNA: TGTGCCAGCAGCTTAGTCAGGGCCCAACATCTCTACGAGCAGTACTTC. The encoded protein is CASSLVRAQHLYEQYF. The V and J genes are TRBV11-2 and TRBJ2-7; D is perhaps TRBD1 (5 bases). With 1 base removed from V and 3 bases from J, the gap between germline ends came to 16 bases. CDR3 length equals 16 residues. CDR1 and CDR2 (germline): SGHAT, FQNNGV.

This rearrangement joins TRBV23-1 to TRBJ2-3, with no clear D. TRBV23-1 is labeled an ORF, and its function is uncertain. Deletions cut 1 base from V and 6 bases from J, with 8 bases between. This CDR3 has 13 residues. The CDR3, as DNA: TGCGCCAGCAGTCAATGGGGATTGGATACGCAGTATTTT. This gives the protein CASSQWGLDTQYF.

This chain joins TRBV19 and TRBJ1-4; D possibly corresponds to TRBD1 (5 bases). The CDR3 contains 12 residues. Trimming pared 10 bases from V and 6 bases from J, leaving 12 bases between. Per the germline V gene, CDR1 is LNHDA and CDR2 is SQIVND (reference sequence). The CDR3 nucleotides are TGTGCCACCCGGGGGATCCATGAAAAACTGTTTTTT. Residues: CATRGIHEKLFF.

The chain recombines TRBV7-9 with TRBJ1-1, with TRBD1 matching 9 bases. Germline CDR1 and CDR2: SEHNR and FQNEAQ (reference sequence). The V gene end was trimmed by 8 bases and the J gene end by 0 bases; junction bases not matched to a gene: 1. There are 13 residues in the CDR3. The CDR3 is CASGQGLNTEAFF. The CDR3 bases are TGTGCCAGCGGACAGGGGTTGAACACTGAAGCTTTCTTT.

The rearrangement links TRBV10-3 to TRBJ1-2, with D maybe TRBD1 (6 bases). The V and J ends lost 0 bases and 2 bases respectively, with 13 bases between them. This CDR3 has 16 residues. CDR1 ENHRY and CDR2 SYGVKD come from the germline V gene. Written as DNA, the CDR3 is TGTGCCATCAGTGAGTCGTCTCCAGGGGCCAACTATGGCTACACCTTC. Its translation: CAISESSPGANYGYTF.

V and J are TRBV18 and TRBJ2-7, with D uncertain. The germline CDR1 and CDR2 sequences are KGHSH and LQKENI. V was cut by 3 bases and J by 7 bases, with 13 bases left in between. This CDR3 is 13 amino acids long. The CDR3 is CASSPTANWEQYF. The CDR3 DNA follows: TGTGCCAGCTCACCGACCGCGAATTGGGAGCAGTACTTC. Full variable domain (rest looked up from reference TRBV18 and TRBJ2-7): NAGVMQNPRHLVRRRGQEARLRCSPMKGHSHVYWYRQLPEEGLKFMVYLQKENIIDESGMPKERFSAEFPKEGPSILRIQQVVRGDSAAYFCASSPTANWEQYFGPGTRLTVT.

CDR3 sequence (DNA): TGTGCCAGCAGGGGGGCCCCAGATACGCAGTATTTT. Protein: CASRGAPDTQYF. The chain joins TRBV7-2 to TRBJ2-3; possible D gene TRBD1, 6 bases. The CDR3 length is 12 residues. V gave up 6 bases and J gave up 4 bases, with 8 bases separating them. Germline assignment: CDR1 SGHTA and CDR2 FQGNSA.

The V gene is TRBV5-1, the J gene TRBJ2-5; TRBD2 matches at 9 bases. The J segment lost 5 bases and the V segment lost 5 bases, leaving 10 bases of the junction unmatched. The CDR3 runs to 15 residues. CDR1 is SGHRS, CDR2 YFSETQ, per germline. For the CDR3, the DNA is TGCGCCAGCAGATGGCCTAGCGGGGATTTCGAGACCCAGTACTTC. This gives the protein CASRWPSGDFETQYF. The full variable domain, its missing parts supplied by reference TRBV5-1 and TRBJ2-5, is KAGVTQTPRYLIKTRGQQVTLSCSPISGHRSVSWYQQTPGQGLQFLFEYFSETQRNKGNFPGRFSGRQFSNSRSEMNVSTLELGDSALYLCASRWPSGDFETQYFGPGTRLLVL.

This chain uses TRBV28 with TRBJ2-2; perhaps D is TRBD1 or TRBD2 (5 bases each). The CDR3 extends over 13 amino acids. CDR1 is MDHEN, CDR2 SYDVKM, per germline. The V gene lost 0 bases and the J gene lost 7 bases, with 6 bases spanning the gap. The CDR3 spells CASSLWGVGELFF. In DNA form, the CDR3 reads TGTGCCAGCAGTTTATGGGGGGTCGGGGAGCTGTTTTTT. Full variable domain (remainder filled in from reference TRBV28 and TRBJ2-2): DVKVTQSSRYLVKRTGEKVFLECVQDMDHENMFWYRQDPGLGLRLIYFSYDVKMKEKGDIPEGYSVSREKKERFSLILESASTNQTSMYLCASSLWGVGELFFGEGSRLTVL.

The chain couples TRBV28 to TRBJ2-7, with D possibly matching TRBD1 (6 bases). The CDR3 is made up of 16 amino acids. V was pared by 4 bases and J by 4 bases, with 20 bases between. From germline, CDR1 is MDHEN and CDR2 SYDVKM. The CDR3 nucleotides read TGTGCCAGCAGTTCAGATCGGACAGCGAGGGAATACGAGCAGTACTTC. Protein sequence: CASSSDRTAREYEQYF.

This clone showed up just a few times. Different DNA sequences within this sample yield the same CDR3. The chain uses TRBV10-1 and TRBJ2-6, with no clear D. The CDR3 has 14 amino acids. The V end was cut by 8 bases, the J end by 5 bases, with 13 bases between. Per germline, CDR1 WNHNN and CDR2 SYGVQD (reference sequence). CDR3 residues: CASSAQSRANVLTF. The CDR3 region has the DNA TGCGCCAGCTCGGCACAAAGTCGGGCCAACGTCCTGACTTTC.

This rearrangement joins TRBV7-6 to TRBJ1-4, with D hard to call. Trimming shortened V by 1 base and J by 7 bases, and 4 bases separated the two germline ends. The CDR3 contains 12 residues. Per germline, CDR1 SGHVS and CDR2 FNYEAQ. CDR3: CASSLVGEKLFF. CDR3 nucleotides: TGTGCCAGCAGCTTAGTCGGTGAAAAACTGTTTTTT. Full variable domain (missing parts from reference TRBV7-6 and TRBJ1-4): GAGVSQSPRYKVTKRGQDVALRCDPISGHVSLYWYRQALGQGPEFLTYFNYEAQQDKSGLPNDRFSAERPEGSISTLTIQRTEQRDSAMYRCASSLVGEKLFFGSGTQLSVL.

This chain uses TRBV9 with TRBJ1-3; TRBD1 matches 7 bases. The CDR3 is 16 residues long. Germline lookup yields CDR1 SGDLS and CDR2 YYNGEE. V gave up 4 bases and J gave up 2 bases; unmatched junction bases: 9. CDR3 in amino acids: CASSPRTGTTGNTIYF. CDR3 coding DNA: TGTGCCAGCAGCCCCCGGACAGGTACTACTGGAAACACCATATATTTT.

The genes are TRBV2 and TRBJ2-7, with TRBD1 matching 10 bases. Germline CDR1 is SNHLY and CDR2 is FYNNEI. The CDR3 length is 12 residues. The J segment lost 5 bases and the V segment lost 8 bases, leaving 3 bases of the junction unmatched. CDR3 region: CASQDRGDEQYF. The CDR3, as DNA: TGTGCCAGCCAGGACAGGGGGGACGAGCAGTACTTC.

The V call is TRBV27, the J call TRBJ2-3; possible D gene TRBD1, 5 bases. From germline, CDR1 is MNHEY and CDR2 SMNVEV (reference sequence). Trimming shortened V by 3 bases and J by 3 bases, and 10 bases separated the two germline ends. The CDR3 consists of 14 residues. The chain's CDR3 is CASSLKGRTDTQYF. Written as DNA, the CDR3 is TGTGCCAGCAGTTTGAAGGGGCGGACAGATACGCAGTATTTT.

V gene TRBV27 combines with J gene TRBJ2-5, with TRBD1 matching 8 bases. This CDR3 region has 14 residues. V gave up 3 bases and J gave up 3 bases; unmatched junction bases: 3. CDR1 and CDR2 from the germline V gene are MNHEY and SMNVEV (reference sequence). CDR3 in amino acids: CASSLLDREETQYF. As DNA, the CDR3 is TGTGCCAGCAGTTTGTTGGACAGGGAAGAGACCCAGTACTTC.

V usage is TRBV7-2 and J usage is TRBJ1-2; possible D gene TRBD1, 5 bases. V was clipped by 1 base and J by 4 bases, with 16 bases between them. This CDR3 contains 16 residues. Germline V gene lookup returns CDR1 SGHTA and CDR2 FQGNSA. CDR3 in amino acids: CASSLGSGTTGYGYTF. The CDR3 nucleotides read TGTGCCAGCAGCTTAGGATCCGGGACGACGGGCTATGGCTACACCTTC.

The V and J genes are TRBV7-8 and TRBJ1-3, with D possibly being TRBD1 (6 bases). The CDR3 contains 16 residues. V was clipped by 2 bases and J by 0 bases, with 11 bases between them. CDR1 is SGHVS, CDR2 FQNEAQ, per germline. CDR3: CASSLSGVNSGNTIYF. The DNA for the CDR3 is TGTGCCAGCAGCTTATCAGGGGTCAACTCTGGAAACACCATATATTTT.